Below, one T cell receptor beta chain is given with its context. This entry belongs to a study of T cells in Graves' hyperthyroidism and ophthalmopathy. TCR beta CDR3 region amplification was performed from RNA transcripts. Carried out on the TCR CDR3, a first-round RT-PCR used the HTBI primer set. One entry per CDR3 protein results from TCRdb running MiXCR on the multiplex PCR reads. The sample records around 570,000 distinct CDR3 sequences, about 20% being singletons. Per the germline V gene, CDR1 is MNHEY and CDR2 is SVGAGI. CDR3 size: 12 residues. Trimming shortened V by 3 bases and J by 6 bases, and 5 bases separated the two germline ends.

The chain combines TRBV6-5 with TRBJ2-2; no clear D. The TCR originated in a man aged 35-49 years with Graves' ophthalmopathy. What was sequenced was blood. The CDR3 nucleotides read TGTGCCAGCAGTTATCCTCCCGGGGAGCTGTTTTTT. Residues: CASSYPPGELFF.